The following is a T cell receptor (beta chain) sequence with its context. The antigen is not known. The data are from a study of tumor-infiltrating lymphocytes in localized non-small cell lung cancer. Study findings and constraints: Higher tumor T cell infiltration than in uninvolved lung was supported by TCRbeta sequencing.

TCRdb's table, derived via immunoSEQ multiplex PCR, lists solely in-frame clones and lacks some. Of fewer than 11,000 clones listed, about 60% are singletons. Sequenced material: uninvolved lung tissue not adjacent to the tumor. The clonotype was recovered from a human donor with non-small cell lung cancer.

CDR3 in DNA: TGTGCCAGCAGCCCACGAGGAACGGGACAAGCCCAAGAGACCCAGTACTTC. Translation gives CASSPRGTGQAQETQYF. The genes are TRBV9 and TRBJ2-5, with D possibly being TRBD1 (6 bases). The CDR3 has 17 amino acids. The V and J ends lost 4 bases and 1 base respectively, with 20 bases between them. Per germline, CDR1 SGDLS and CDR2 YYNGEE.